This T cell receptor beta chain was found in a study of cytotoxic CD8 clonotypes in ibrutinib-treated CLL. Study in general: Of the patients, eleven to twelve were relapsed/refractory, some 15 treatment-naive and 17 IGHV unmutated.

Produced via immunoSEQ multiplex PCR; TCRdb's table is partial and in-frame only. Altogether 49,000 or so clones are present, around 53% being singletons, with the ten largest covering approximately 30%. Study-wide findings and caveats: Having risen at ibrutinib response, clonality had fallen back toward baseline by progression. Clonality was higher at baseline than in age-matched healthy donors and tracked circulating CD8+ T-cell counts. Public clonotypes were rare and shrank or held steady on treatment.

Within the sample, this clone is medium-sized. Its antigen is not known. The junction and the germline gene differ at one end; a read error may be behind it. The CDR3 runs to 13 residues. Germline CDR1 SSHAT, CDR2 FNYEAQ (reference sequence). The chain couples TRBV7-7 to TRBJ2-1; D gene ambiguous. This TCR was recovered from a human donor with chronic lymphocytic leukemia. The sequencing here drew on PBMCs, taken after 12 months of ibrutinib treatment. The CDR3 DNA reads as TGTGCTAGCAGCTTAGTGGCACGCAATGAGCAGTTCTTC. This sequence encodes CASSLVARNEQFF. The entire variable domain, with the rest obtained from reference TRBV7-7 and TRBJ2-1, is as follows: GAGVSQSPRYKVTKRGQDVTLRCDPISSHATLYWYQQALGQGPEFLTYFNYEAQPDKSGLPSDRFSAERPEGSISTLTIQRTEQRDSAMYRCASSLVARNEQFFGPGTRLTVL.